Listed below are T cell receptor beta chains from one sample, sequenced in a study of blood T cell repertoires in COVID-19. Repertoires were generated with immunoSEQ multiplex PCR, while TCRdb's copy carries only in-frame clones and drops some. The sample has 150,000 to 180,000 clones, around 83% seen once. The sample consisted of peripheral blood. These receptors all come from a woman in her sixties with COVID-19, enrolled during active disease. The CDR3 runs from the conserved cysteine through the conserved F or W. The D gene is left open where the match is weak. Clone size appears in some rows only: once, few, many, or a class for an expanded clone.

j_call	d_call	v_call	clone_size	cdr3_nt	cdr3_aa
TRBJ1-3	TRBD1	TRBV27	once	TGTGCCAGCAGTCTACAGGGGAGCGGAAACACCATATATTTT	CASSLQGSGNTIYF
TRBJ1-5	TRBD1	TRBV12-5	few	TGTGCTAGTGGTACATGGACAGGGGGCGGCAATCAGCCCCAGCATTTT	CASGTWTGGGNQPQHF
TRBJ2-3	.	TRBV3-1/TRBV3-2	.	TGTGCCAGCAGCCAGCGAGGGGGTACGCAGTATTTT	CASSQRGGTQYF
TRBJ2-1	TRBD1	TRBV7-8	.	TGTGCCAGCAGCAAAACAGGGGGTGGCGGCTACAATGAGCAGTTCTTC	CASSKTGGGGYNEQFF
TRBJ2-1	TRBD2	TRBV15	.	TGTGCCGCCAAGCGGGGGGTCTACAATGAGCAGTTCTTC	CAAKRGVYNEQFF
TRBJ1-6	.	TRBV5-1	.	TGCGCCAGCAGCGCAGAGGCGTATAATTCACCCCTCCACTTT	CASSAEAYNSPLHF
TRBJ2-2	TRBD2	TRBV5-1	.	TGCGCCAGCACTCGGGGAGGGACTTCGAACACCGGGGAGCTGTTTTTT	CASTRGGTSNTGELFF
TRBJ1-2	.	TRBV10-3	.	TGTGCCATCAGTGAGAAACAGGGATATGGCTACACCTTC	CAISEKQGYGYTF
TRBJ1-2	TRBD1	TRBV10-3	few	TGTGCCATCAGTGAGTCGGGGACAGGGGTAGGCTACACCTTC	CAISESGTGVGYTF
TRBJ2-5	.	TRBV5-1	.	TGCGCCAGCAGCACGGGACTTTTGGAGACCCAGTACTTC	CASSTGLLETQYF
TRBJ1-2	.	TRBV11-2	.	TGTGCCAGCAGCTTAGGGGACCAGGGAGGGTACACCTTC	CASSLGDQGGYTF
TRBJ2-1	.	TRBV7-6	.	TGTGCCAGCAGCCAAACAGGGCAGAGCTCCTACAATGAGCAGTTCTTC	CASSQTGQSSYNEQFF
TRBJ1-5	TRBD1	TRBV6-1	.	TGTGCCAGCAGTGAAGTGGGCAGGGGGTCTCAGCCCCAGCATTTT	CASSEVGRGSQPQHF
TRBJ2-7	TRBD2	TRBV5-6	.	TGTGCCAGCAGCTCCCTGGAGCGGGAGGGATCCTACGAGCAGTACTTC	CASSSLEREGSYEQYF
TRBJ2-7	TRBD2	TRBV19	few	TGTGCCAGTAGAAAGGGGACTAGCGGCTCCTACGAGCAGTACTTC	CASRKGTSGSYEQYF
TRBJ2-5	.	TRBV5-4	.	TGTGCCAGCAGCTCCGCTGAGAAGCGGGCACAAGAGACCCAGTACTTC	CASSSAEKRAQETQYF
TRBJ1-4	.	TRBV4-1	.	TGCGCCAGCAGCCAAGATGGGGGGGGAGGTGAAAAACTGTTTTTT	CASSQDGGGGEKLFF
TRBJ1-1	TRBD1	TRBV7-3	.	TGTGCCAGCAGCCGGACAGGGCGGACTGAAGCTTTCTTT	CASSRTGRTEAFF
TRBJ1-1	TRBD1	TRBV2	.	TGTGCCAGCATATTGACAGGGGGCACCACTGAAGCTTTCTTT	CASILTGGTTEAFF
TRBJ1-5	TRBD1	TRBV11-2	.	TGTGCCAGCAGCTTAGATGGACAGGGCAATCAGCCCCAGCATTTT	CASSLDGQGNQPQHF
TRBJ1-1	.	TRBV3-1/TRBV3-2	.	TGTGCCAGCAGCCAAGAGTGGGGGCGGGTCTTT	CASSQEWGRVF
TRBJ2-1	TRBD1	TRBV11-3	.	TGTGCCAGCAGCCGAGGTGTCGGGACAGGGGAATTTAGGGAGCAGTTCTTC	CASSRGVGTGEFREQFF
TRBJ1-2	.	TRBV6-2/TRBV6-3	few	TGTGCCAGCAGTTACCTCCTTTATGGCTACACCTTC	CASSYLLYGYTF
TRBJ1-3	TRBD1	TRBV7-9	few	TGTGCCAGCAGCGGGGACAGGGCTTTCTCTGGAAACACCATATATTTT	CASSGDRAFSGNTIYF
TRBJ2-5	.	TRBV9	.	TGTGCCAGCAGCCCGAGCAGGGCAAGAGAGACCCAGTACTTC	CASSPSRARETQYF
TRBJ2-3	.	TRBV5-6	.	TGTGCCAGCAGCTTGCGACTTCTGGGCACAGATACGCAGTATTTT	CASSLRLLGTDTQYF
TRBJ1-4	.	TRBV30	.	TGTGCCTGGAGGGGGAGCTCGGTGGGAAAACTGTTTTTT	CAWRGSSVGKLFF
TRBJ1-1	TRBD1	TRBV7-8	.	TGTGCCAGCAGCCCGGCACGCGTACAGGGGGCCAACACTGAAGCTTTCTTT	CASSPARVQGANTEAFF
TRBJ1-1	.	TRBV11-2	.	TGTGCCAGCAGCCCAAAGACCCCAGGGTCGGGGAACACTGAAGCTTTCTTT	CASSPKTPGSGNTEAFF
TRBJ1-4	.	TRBV9	few	TGTGCCAGCAGCGTAGGGGTACGGGATAATGAAAAACTGTTTTTT	CASSVGVRDNEKLFF
TRBJ1-1	TRBD1	TRBV10-3	few	TGTGCCATCAACTCACCCGGGACAGGGAACACTGAAGCTTTCTTT	CAINSPGTGNTEAFF
TRBJ2-2	TRBD2	TRBV30	.	TGTGCCTGGAGTAAAACCGGGACTAGCGCGTTCTTTAACACCGGGGAGCTGTTTTTT	CAWSKTGTSAFFNTGELFF
TRBJ1-2	TRBD1	TRBV9	.	TGTGCCAGCAGCCCCCCCGGGGACAGGGGGTATGGCTACACCTTC	CASSPPGDRGYGYTF
TRBJ1-6	.	TRBV11-2	few	TGTGCCAGCAGCTTTAACGGACAGCTAGGATCACCCCTCCACTTT	CASSFNGQLGSPLHF
TRBJ2-7	.	TRBV25-1	.	TGTGCCAGCAGTTATCCGGGACAACTACGCGAGCAGTACTTC	CASSYPGQLREQYF
TRBJ2-1	.	TRBV30	.	TGTGCCTGGAGTGATACGGCGGCCTACAATGAGCAGTTCTTC	CAWSDTAAYNEQFF
TRBJ1-2	.	TRBV2	.	TGTGCCAGCACCGTGGGGGCTGGCTATGGCTACACCTTC	CASTVGAGYGYTF
TRBJ2-3	TRBD2	TRBV5-1	.	TGCGCCAGCAGCTCTTCAGCGGGGGGCACAGATACGCAGTATTTT	CASSSSAGGTDTQYF
TRBJ2-3	TRBD1	TRBV25-1	.	TGTGCCAGCAGTGGTGACAGGGGCTTACGCACAGATACGCAGTATTTT	CASSGDRGLRTDTQYF
TRBJ1-1	.	TRBV11-2	.	TGTGCCAGCAGCTTAGAAGCCTCCAGGGTGAACACTGAAGCTTTCTTT	CASSLEASRVNTEAFF
TRBJ1-5	.	TRBV19	few	TGTGCCAGTAGGAATAGTCTGAATCAGCCCCAGCATTTT	CASRNSLNQPQHF
TRBJ1-1	.	TRBV27	.	TGTGCCAGCAGTTCCGCAGGACAAAGGAACACTGAAGCTTTCTTT	CASSSAGQRNTEAFF
TRBJ1-5	.	TRBV5-8	.	TGTGCCAGCAGCTTGGCCCGACTGTATAGCAATCAGCCCCAGCATTTT	CASSLARLYSNQPQHF
TRBJ2-1	TRBD1	TRBV18	.	TGTGCCAGCTCAACCGGGACAGGGGTAGTATATGAGCAGTTCTTC	CASSTGTGVVYEQFF
TRBJ1-1	.	TRBV18	.	TGTGCCAGCTCACCACAGGGGGTAATGAACACTGAAGCTTTCTTT	CASSPQGVMNTEAFF
TRBJ1-2	.	TRBV19	.	TGTGCCAGTAGCCCCACACTCAGGGATGGCTACACCTTC	CASSPTLRDGYTF
TRBJ1-1	TRBD1	TRBV2	.	TGTGCCAGCAGCGTCCGGGACAGGAATTTTTTCGGGGCTTTCTTT	CASSVRDRNFFGAFF
TRBJ1-3	.	TRBV7-2	.	TGTGCCAGCAGCTTACACGGGGGGCTTATTGGAAACACCATATATTTT	CASSLHGGLIGNTIYF
TRBJ2-2	.	TRBV29-1	.	TGCAGCGTTGAGGGGCAGACCACCGGGGAGCTGTTTTTT	CSVEGQTTGELFF
TRBJ1-2	TRBD1	TRBV9	.	TGTGCCAGCAGCGTAGGGATAAGGACAGGAGGCTACACCTTC	CASSVGIRTGGYTF
TRBJ1-2	.	TRBV14	.	TGTGCCAGCAGCCGCATATTAAGGTGGAGCGAGCGGGGCTACACCTTC	CASSRILRWSERGYTF
TRBJ2-5	TRBD1	TRBV29-1	.	TGCAGCGTAGTAACAGGGGAAGAGACCCAGTACTTC	CSVVTGEETQYF
TRBJ2-1	TRBD1	TRBV11-2	.	TGTGCCAGCAGCTTTAGGGGGGACAGGTACAATGAGCAGTTCTTC	CASSFRGDRYNEQFF
TRBJ1-1	TRBD1	TRBV3-1/TRBV3-2	.	TGTGCCAGCAGCCGGGACAGGGCCACTGAAGCTTTCTTT	CASSRDRATEAFF
TRBJ2-2	.	TRBV7-3	.	TGTGCCAGCAGCACCCGCGATCGGAGAACCGGGGAGCTGTTTTTT	CASSTRDRRTGELFF
TRBJ1-5	TRBD1	TRBV3-1/TRBV3-2	.	TGTGCCAGCAGCCAAACAGGGGGTAATCAGCCCCAGCATTTT	CASSQTGGNQPQHF
TRBJ2-3	.	TRBV7-2	.	TGTGCCAGCAGCTTAGATGGTTTCGTTTGGGACATGGGCACAGATACGCAGTATTTT	CASSLDGFVWDMGTDTQYF
TRBJ2-7	.	TRBV3-1/TRBV3-2	once	TGTGCCAGCAGCCCCGGACTGGACCTTTCCTACGAGCAGTACTTC	CASSPGLDLSYEQYF
TRBJ1-4	.	TRBV7-9	.	TGTGCCAGCAGCTCTTACAGCTCAACTAATGAAAAACTGTTTTTT	CASSSYSSTNEKLFF